Each of the 21 T cell receptor beta chains below was sequenced from the same sample in a study of blood T cell repertoires in COVID-19. Assay used: immunoSEQ multiplex PCR; TCRdb lists only in-frame clones, some missing. The sample records about 150,000 clones, about 83% being singletons. Material: PBMCs or T cells enriched from blood (not recorded which). Receptors originate from a woman in her forties or fifties who had been exposed to COVID-19.

The table lists this clone with a few counts. This chain joins TRBV4-3 and TRBJ2-7; TRBD1 might be the D (5 bases). Looked up from germline, CDR1 is LGHNA and CDR2 is YSLEER. The V end was cut by 3 bases, the J end by 1 base, with 13 bases between. The CDR3 has 15 residues. CDR3 amino acids: CASSQDLDSSYEQYF. The CDR3 DNA is TGCGCCAGCAGCCAGGACCTAGACAGTTCCTACGAGCAGTACTTC.

This chain connects TRBV5-4 to TRBJ1-2; no clear D. V dropped 4 bases and J dropped 7 bases, with 20 bases sitting between them. The CDR3 runs to 15 residues. The germline V gene encodes CDR1 SGHNT and CDR2 YYREEE (reference sequence). The CDR3: CASSPVVAGETGYTF. CDR3 nucleotides: TGTGCCAGCAGCCCGGTGGTGGCAGGTGAGACTGGCTACACCTTC.

The chain combines TRBV14 with TRBJ1-5; 11 nucleotides line up with TRBD1. Trimming took 4 bases from V and 0 from J; bases not matched to a gene: 8. From germline, CDR1 is SGHDN and CDR2 FVKESK. The CDR3 has 18 residues. The CDR3 DNA reads TGTGCCAGCAGCCGGGACAGGGGGTTAGGTTATAGCAATCAGCCCCAGCATTTT. Translation gives CASSRDRGLGYSNQPQHF. Supplemented by reference TRBV14 and TRBJ1-5, the full variable domain reads EAGVTQFPSHSVIEKGQTVTLRCDPISGHDNLYWYRRVMGKEIKFLLHFVKESKQDESGMPNNRFLAERTGGTYSTLKVQPAELEDSGVYFCASSRDRGLGYSNQPQHFGDGTRLSIL.

The V call is TRBV11-2, the J call TRBJ2-7; perhaps TRBD2 as D (5 bases). V was shortened by 2 bases and J by 1 base, with 18 bases between the two germline ends. Per germline, CDR1 SGHAT and CDR2 FQNNGV. This CDR3 is built from 17 residues. The CDR3 nucleotides are TGTGCCAGCAGCTTATCGGGCGGGCCGGCGTCGTCCTACGAGCAGTACTTC. Its translation is CASSLSGGPASSYEQYF.

The J gene is TRBJ1-1, the V gene TRBV11-2, with D possibly matching TRBD1 (6 bases). The CDR3 is 16 residues long. Between the trimmed V and J ends, which lost 2 bases and 0 bases, there was a span of 13 bases. Germline loops: CDR1 SGHAT, CDR2 FQNNGV. The CDR3 loop reads CASSLRAGVLNTEAFF. The CDR3, as DNA: TGTGCCAGCAGCTTACGTGCAGGGGTGCTGAACACTGAAGCTTTCTTT.

The CDR3 reads CASSSSTSGVYTDTQYF. The CDR3 DNA follows: TGTGCCAGCAGCTCCTCGACTAGCGGGGTTTACACAGATACGCAGTATTTT. The chain couples TRBV7-3 to TRBJ2-3; 11 bases map to TRBD2. The germline V gene encodes CDR1 SGHTA and CDR2 FQGTGA. V shed 4 bases, J shed 2 bases, and the junction held 8 bases outside the gene matches. The CDR3 extends over 17 amino acids.

This chain joins TRBV7-2 and TRBJ1-5, with D possibly being TRBD1 (6 bases). The CDR3 covers 16 residues. The V gene's germline CDR1 is SGHTA and CDR2 FQGNSA. Trimming pared 6 bases from V and 0 bases from J, leaving 15 bases between. The CDR3 sequence is CASRPGGLSSNQPQHF. CDR3 DNA: TGTGCCAGCAGGCCCGGGGGGCTTAGTAGCAATCAGCCCCAGCATTTT. The whole variable domain, filled in from reference TRBV7-2 and TRBJ1-5, reads GAGVSQSPSNKVTEKGKDVELRCDPISGHTALYWYRQSLGQGLEFLIYFQGNSAPDKSGLPSDRFSAERTGGSVSTLTIQRTQQEDSAVYLCASRPGGLSSNQPQHFGDGTRLSIL.

The rearrangement uses TRBV4-2 and TRBJ2-2; TRBD2 might be the D (5 bases). The CDR3 runs 16 residues. V was trimmed by 0 bases and J by 8 bases, leaving 16 bases between them. Germline V gene data show CDR1 as LGHNA and CDR2 as YNFKEQ. The CDR3 sequence is CASSQDGGPPGGELFF. Written as DNA, the CDR3 is TGTGCCAGCAGCCAAGATGGCGGGCCCCCGGGGGGGGAGCTGTTTTTT.

The genes are TRBV5-1 and TRBJ1-3; D not certain. This CDR3 comprises 15 residues. Trimming took 0 bases from V and 6 from J, leaving 13 bases between them. Germline assignment: CDR1 SGHRS and CDR2 YFSETQ. Here the CDR3 reads CASSLEPGLANTIYF. CDR3 coding DNA: TGCGCCAGCAGCTTGGAACCGGGGTTGGCAAACACCATATATTTT.

The chain has TRBV6-2 or TRBV6-3 and TRBJ2-1; the match to TRBD2 covers 9 bases. V gave up 6 bases and J gave up 6 bases; unmatched junction bases: 9. Germline-derived CDR1 and CDR2 are MNHEY and SVGEGT. CDR3 length: 15 amino acids. The DNA of the CDR3 is TGTGCCAGCAGCCTCGGGTTAGCGGGGGTCAATGAGCAGTTCTTC. Amino acids: CASSLGLAGVNEQFF.

This chain links TRBV27 with TRBJ2-1; 8 nucleotides match TRBD2. V lost 7 bases, J lost 7 bases, and 12 bases stayed unmatched. Per germline, CDR1 MNHEY and CDR2 SMNVEV (reference sequence). The CDR3 is 15 amino acids. CDR3 sequence reads: CASTTRGAGTNEQFF. CDR3 nucleotide sequence: TGTGCCAGCACCACGCGGGGGGCCGGTACGAATGAGCAGTTCTTC.

This chain uses TRBV5-5 with TRBJ1-1; tentative D call: TRBD1 (6 bases). CDR3 length equals 15 residues. Between the trimmed V and J ends, which lost 0 bases and 4 bases, there was a span of 13 bases. CDR1 and CDR2 (germline): SGHKS, YYEKEE (reference sequence). CDR3 nucleotides: TGTGCCAGCAGCTTGGCAGGCGGGGGCATCACTGAAGCTTTCTTT. Its protein is CASSLAGGGITEAFF. The whole variable domain, filled in from reference TRBV5-5 and TRBJ1-1, reads DAGVTQSPTHLIKTRGQQVTLRCSPISGHKSVSWYQQVLGQGPQFIFQYYEKEERGRGNFPDRFSARQFPNYSSELNVNALLLGDSALYLCASSLAGGGITEAFFGQGTRLTVV.

J is TRBJ1-6 and V is TRBV5-1; 7 bases fit TRBD1. J was trimmed by 0 bases and V by 4 bases; bases with no gene match: 7. CDR1 SGHRS and CDR2 YFSETQ come from the germline V gene. The CDR3 consists of 17 residues. The CDR3 sequence is CASSVNRGNSYNSPLHF. In DNA form, the CDR3 reads TGCGCCAGCAGCGTAAACAGGGGTAACTCCTATAATTCACCCCTCCACTTT.

The rearrangement uses TRBV4-2 and TRBJ2-1; 7 bases agree with TRBD1. CDR3 size: 15 residues. CDR1 and CDR2 (germline): LGHNA, YNFKEQ. Trimming cost V 3 bases and J 7 bases; bases outside gene matches: 9. DNA for the CDR3: TGTGCCAGCAGCCATGAGGGGGCCGAGGGGAATGAGCAGTTCTTC. Protein: CASSHEGAEGNEQFF.

The chain links TRBV5-1 to TRBJ1-1; the D gene is possibly TRBD1 (6 bases). CDR1 and CDR2 (germline): SGHRS, YFSETQ. The CDR3 runs to 16 residues. Trimming took off 4 bases at V and 0 bases at J, with 16 bases between the two ends. The CDR3 DNA sequence: TGCGCCAGCAGCACCTCTCCCCAGGGGTTGAACACTGAAGCTTTCTTT. The encoded protein is CASSTSPQGLNTEAFF.

This chain connects TRBV11-2 to TRBJ1-2, with 8 bases that match TRBD1. After removal of 3 bases from V and 5 bases from J, the junction contained 5 bases not matched to a gene. This CDR3 comprises 14 residues. Germline CDR1 reads SGHAT; CDR2 reads FQNNGV. The CDR3 here is CASSFSGTGYGYTF. The CDR3, as DNA: TGTGCCAGCAGCTTCTCCGGGACAGGTTATGGCTACACCTTC.

This chain connects TRBV12-5 to TRBJ2-7; possible D gene TRBD2, 6 bases. The CDR3 spans 13 residues. The V gene's germline CDR1 is LGHNT and CDR2 FRNRAP. The ends were cut back, 6 bases at V and 2 bases at J, with 11 bases in the middle. The DNA for the CDR3 is TGTGCTAGTGGGCGGGACTCAGCCTACGAGCAGTACTTC. This encodes CASGRDSAYEQYF.

The chain joins TRBV19 to TRBJ1-4; D unresolved. CDR3 length: 14 amino acids. CDR1 is LNHDA and CDR2 is SQIVND in the germline V gene (reference sequence). Trimming removed 0 bases from V and 5 bases from J, with 7 bases in between. Here the CDR3 DNA reads TGTGCCAGTAGTATAGACCGCGCCAATGAAAAACTGTTTTTT. Translated, it gives CASSIDRANEKLFF.

This clone was counted only a few times. The chain combines TRBV3-1 (or the pseudogene TRBV3-2) with TRBJ1-2; D uncertain. Germline V gives CDR1 LGHDT, CDR2 YNNKEL (reference sequence). Deletions cut 1 base from V and 4 bases from J, with 19 bases between. This CDR3 region has 17 residues. DNA for the CDR3: TGTGCCAGCAGCCAAGGTTCCCTCGGGGTGTCTAGCTATGGCTACACCTTC. Its translation is CASSQGSLGVSSYGYTF.

The rearrangement uses TRBV27 and TRBJ2-3, with D possibly being TRBD1 (6 bases). The CDR3 totals 14 residues. CDR1 is MNHEY and CDR2 is SMNVEV in the germline V gene (reference sequence). V was pared by 3 bases and J by 0 bases, with 7 bases between. In DNA form, the CDR3 reads TGTGCCAGCAGTTTGGGGGCTAGCACAGATACGCAGTATTTT. This encodes CASSLGASTDTQYF.

This clone is a singleton in its sample. The chain recombines TRBV19 with TRBJ2-7, with TRBD1 identical over 8 bases. Trimming took 2 bases from V and 9 from J; bases not matched to a gene: 9. Germline assignment: CDR1 LNHDA and CDR2 SQIVND (reference sequence). This CDR3 comprises 14 residues. CDR3 loop: CASSIPGTGVRQYF. As DNA, the CDR3 is TGTGCCAGTAGTATACCCGGGACAGGCGTACGGCAGTACTTC. Based on the CDR3 plus reference TRBV19 and TRBJ2-7, the full variable domain is DGGITQSPKYLFRKEGQNVTLSCEQNLNHDAMYWYRQDPGQGLRLIYYSQIVNDFQKGDIAEGYSVSREKKESFPLTVTSAQKNPTAFYLCASSIPGTGVRQYFGPGTRLTVT.